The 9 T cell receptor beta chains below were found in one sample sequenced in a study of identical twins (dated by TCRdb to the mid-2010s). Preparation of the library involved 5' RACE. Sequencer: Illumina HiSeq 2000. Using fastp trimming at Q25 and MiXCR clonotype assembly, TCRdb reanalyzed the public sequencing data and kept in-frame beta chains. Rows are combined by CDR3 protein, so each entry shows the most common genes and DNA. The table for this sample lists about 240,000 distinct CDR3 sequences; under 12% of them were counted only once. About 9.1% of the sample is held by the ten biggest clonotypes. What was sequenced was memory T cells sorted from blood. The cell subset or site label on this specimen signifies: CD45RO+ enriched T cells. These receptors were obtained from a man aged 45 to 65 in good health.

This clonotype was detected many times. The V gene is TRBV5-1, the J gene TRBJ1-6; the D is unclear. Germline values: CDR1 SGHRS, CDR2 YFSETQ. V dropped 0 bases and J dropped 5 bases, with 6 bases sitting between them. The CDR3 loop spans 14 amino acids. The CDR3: CASSLDTDNSPLHF. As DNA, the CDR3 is TGCGCCAGCAGCTTGGACACCGATAATTCACCCCTCCACTTT.

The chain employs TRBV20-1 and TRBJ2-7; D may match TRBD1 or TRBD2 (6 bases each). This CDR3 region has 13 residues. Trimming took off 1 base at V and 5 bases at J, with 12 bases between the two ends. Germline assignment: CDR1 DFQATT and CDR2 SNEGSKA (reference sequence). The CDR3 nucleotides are TGCAGTGCTAGAGTTCCGGGGGCCCACGAGCAGTACTTC. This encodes CSARVPGAHEQYF.

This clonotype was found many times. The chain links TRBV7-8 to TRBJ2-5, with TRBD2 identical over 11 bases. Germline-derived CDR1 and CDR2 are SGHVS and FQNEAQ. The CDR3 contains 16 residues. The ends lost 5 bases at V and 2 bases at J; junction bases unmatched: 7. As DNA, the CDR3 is TGTGCCAGCAGCCCTCTGACTAGCGGGAATCAAGAGACCCAGTACTTC. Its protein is CASSPLTSGNQETQYF.

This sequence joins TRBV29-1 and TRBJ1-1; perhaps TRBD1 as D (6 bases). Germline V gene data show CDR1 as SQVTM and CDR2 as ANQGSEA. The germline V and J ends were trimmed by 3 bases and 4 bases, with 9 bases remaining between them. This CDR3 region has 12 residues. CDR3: CSVDRGGTEAFF. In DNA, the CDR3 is TGCAGCGTTGACAGGGGTGGCACTGAAGCTTTCTTT. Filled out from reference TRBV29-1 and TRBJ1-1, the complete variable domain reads SAVISQKPSRDICQRGTSLTIQCQVDSQVTMMFWYRQQPGQSLTLIATANQGSEATYESGFVIDKFPISRPNLTFSTLTVSNMSPEDSSIYLCSVDRGGTEAFFGQGTRLTVV.

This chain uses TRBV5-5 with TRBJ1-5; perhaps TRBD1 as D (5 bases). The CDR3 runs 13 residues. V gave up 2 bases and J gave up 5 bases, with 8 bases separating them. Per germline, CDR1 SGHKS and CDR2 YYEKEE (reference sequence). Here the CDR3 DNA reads TGTGCCAGCAGCTTCCAGGGAGATCAGCCCCAGCATTTT. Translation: CASSFQGDQPQHF.

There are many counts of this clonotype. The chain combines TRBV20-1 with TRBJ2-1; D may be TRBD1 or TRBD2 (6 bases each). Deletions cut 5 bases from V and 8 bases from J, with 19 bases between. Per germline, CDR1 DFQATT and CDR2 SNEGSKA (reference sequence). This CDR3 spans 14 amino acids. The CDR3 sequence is CSAGGGAGHHEQFF. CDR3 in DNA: TGCAGTGCTGGTGGCGGGGCGGGACACCATGAGCAGTTCTTC.

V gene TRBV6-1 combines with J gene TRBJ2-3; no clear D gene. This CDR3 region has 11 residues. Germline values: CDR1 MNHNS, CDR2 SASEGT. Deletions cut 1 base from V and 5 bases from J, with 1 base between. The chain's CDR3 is CASSEVDTQYF. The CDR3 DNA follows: TGTGCCAGCAGTGAAGTAGATACGCAGTATTTT.

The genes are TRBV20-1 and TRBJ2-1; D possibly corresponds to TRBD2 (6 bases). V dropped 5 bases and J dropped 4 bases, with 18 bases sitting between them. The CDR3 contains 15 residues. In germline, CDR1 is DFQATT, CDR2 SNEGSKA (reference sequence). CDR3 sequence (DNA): TGCAGTGCTCGCCCGGGGGTCGTCTCGTACAATGAGCAGTTCTTC. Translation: CSARPGVVSYNEQFF.

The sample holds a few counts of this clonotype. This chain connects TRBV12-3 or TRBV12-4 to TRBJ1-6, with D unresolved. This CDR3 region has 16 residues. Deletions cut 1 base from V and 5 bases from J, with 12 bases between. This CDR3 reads CASSLGVAGHNSPLHF. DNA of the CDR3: TGTGCCAGCAGTTTAGGGGTGGCTGGACATAATTCACCCCTCCACTTT.